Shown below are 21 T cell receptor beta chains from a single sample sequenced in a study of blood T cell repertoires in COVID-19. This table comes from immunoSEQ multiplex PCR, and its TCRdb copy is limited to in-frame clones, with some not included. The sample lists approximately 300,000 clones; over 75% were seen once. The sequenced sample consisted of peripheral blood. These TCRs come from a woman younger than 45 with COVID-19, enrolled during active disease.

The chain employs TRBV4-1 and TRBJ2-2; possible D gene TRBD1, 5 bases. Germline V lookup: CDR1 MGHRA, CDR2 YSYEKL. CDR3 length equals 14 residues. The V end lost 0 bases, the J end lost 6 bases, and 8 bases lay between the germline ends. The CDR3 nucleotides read TGCGCCAGCAGCCAAGACCGGACATCCGGGGAGCTGTTTTTT. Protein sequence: CASSQDRTSGELFF.

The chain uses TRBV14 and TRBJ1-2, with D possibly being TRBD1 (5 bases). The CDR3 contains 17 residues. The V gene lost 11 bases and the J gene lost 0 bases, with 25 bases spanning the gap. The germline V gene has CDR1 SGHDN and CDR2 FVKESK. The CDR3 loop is CAPKWSRAGRSNYGYTF. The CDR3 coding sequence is TGTGCCCCTAAATGGTCTAGGGCAGGGCGTTCTAACTATGGCTACACCTTC.

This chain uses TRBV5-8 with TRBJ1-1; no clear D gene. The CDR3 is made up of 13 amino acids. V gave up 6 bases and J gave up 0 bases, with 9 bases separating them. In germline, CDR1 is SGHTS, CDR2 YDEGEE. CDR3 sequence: CASKALLNTEAFF. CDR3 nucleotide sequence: TGTGCCAGCAAAGCTTTACTGAACACTGAAGCTTTCTTT.

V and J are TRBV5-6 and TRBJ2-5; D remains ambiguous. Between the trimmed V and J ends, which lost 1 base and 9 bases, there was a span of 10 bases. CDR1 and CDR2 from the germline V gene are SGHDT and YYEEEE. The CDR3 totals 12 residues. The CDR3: CASSLLGRAQYF. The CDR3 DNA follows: TGTGCCAGCAGCTTGTTAGGCCGGGCCCAGTACTTC.

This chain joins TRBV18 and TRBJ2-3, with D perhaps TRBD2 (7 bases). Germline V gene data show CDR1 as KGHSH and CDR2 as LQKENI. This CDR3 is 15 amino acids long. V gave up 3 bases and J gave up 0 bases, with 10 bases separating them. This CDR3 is CASSPRGGSTDTQYF. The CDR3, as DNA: TGTGCCAGCTCACCGAGGGGGGGAAGCACAGATACGCAGTATTTT.

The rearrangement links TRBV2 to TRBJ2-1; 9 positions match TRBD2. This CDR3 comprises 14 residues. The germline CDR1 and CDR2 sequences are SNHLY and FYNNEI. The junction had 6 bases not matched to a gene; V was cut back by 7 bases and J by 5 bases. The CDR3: CASKGSGSDNEQFF. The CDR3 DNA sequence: TGTGCCAGCAAGGGTAGCGGGAGCGACAATGAGCAGTTCTTC. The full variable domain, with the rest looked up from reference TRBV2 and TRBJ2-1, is EPEVTQTPSHQVTQMGQEVILRCVPISNHLYFYWYRQILGQKVEFLVSFYNNEISEKSEIFDDQFSVERPDGSNFTLKIRSTKLEDSAMYFCASKGSGSDNEQFFGPGTRLTVL.

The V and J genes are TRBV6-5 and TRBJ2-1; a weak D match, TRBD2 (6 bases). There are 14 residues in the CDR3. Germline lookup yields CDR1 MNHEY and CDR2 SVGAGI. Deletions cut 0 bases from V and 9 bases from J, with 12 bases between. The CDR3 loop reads CASSYSTSGVEQFF. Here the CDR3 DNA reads TGTGCCAGCAGTTACTCGACGTCGGGGGTTGAGCAGTTCTTC.

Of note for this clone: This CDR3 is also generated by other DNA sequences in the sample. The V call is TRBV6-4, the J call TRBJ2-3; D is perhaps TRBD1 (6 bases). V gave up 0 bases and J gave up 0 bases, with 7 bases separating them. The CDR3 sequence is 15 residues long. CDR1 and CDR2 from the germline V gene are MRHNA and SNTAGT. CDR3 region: CASSDSGASTDTQYF. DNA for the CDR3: TGTGCCAGCAGTGACTCGGGGGCGAGCACAGATACGCAGTATTTT.

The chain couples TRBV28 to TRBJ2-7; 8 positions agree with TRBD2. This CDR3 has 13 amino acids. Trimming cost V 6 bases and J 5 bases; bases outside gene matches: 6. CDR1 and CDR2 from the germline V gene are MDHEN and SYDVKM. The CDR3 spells CASSLPAGDEQYF. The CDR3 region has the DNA TGTGCCAGCAGCCTTCCAGCGGGAGACGAGCAGTACTTC.

CDR3 loop: CASRPGTTTTQPQHF. CDR3 DNA sequence: TGTGCCAGCAGGCCCGGGACAACAACCACTCAGCCCCAGCATTTT. The J gene is TRBJ1-5, the V gene TRBV6-5; D possibly corresponds to TRBD1 (6 bases). V gave up 6 bases and J gave up 6 bases, with 18 bases separating them. Germline assignment: CDR1 MNHEY and CDR2 SVGAGI. This CDR3 is 15 amino acids long.

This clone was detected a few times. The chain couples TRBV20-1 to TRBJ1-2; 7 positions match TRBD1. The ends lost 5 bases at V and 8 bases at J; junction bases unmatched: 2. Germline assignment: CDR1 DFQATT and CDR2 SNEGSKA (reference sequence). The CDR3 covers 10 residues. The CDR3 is CSAYRGGYTF. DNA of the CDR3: TGCAGTGCTTACAGGGGCGGCTACACCTTC.

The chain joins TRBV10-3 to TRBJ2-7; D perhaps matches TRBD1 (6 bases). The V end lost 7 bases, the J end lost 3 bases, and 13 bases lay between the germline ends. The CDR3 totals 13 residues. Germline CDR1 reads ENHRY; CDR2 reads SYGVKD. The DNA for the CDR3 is TGTGCCATCAAGCAGGGGCAACTCTACGAGCAGTACTTC. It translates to CAIKQGQLYEQYF.

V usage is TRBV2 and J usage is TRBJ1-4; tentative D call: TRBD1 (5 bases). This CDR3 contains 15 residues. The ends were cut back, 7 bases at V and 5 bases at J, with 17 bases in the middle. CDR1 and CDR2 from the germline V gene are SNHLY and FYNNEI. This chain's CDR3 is CASNKGGGTNEKLFF. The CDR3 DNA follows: TGTGCCAGCAACAAGGGAGGAGGGACGAATGAAAAACTGTTTTTT.

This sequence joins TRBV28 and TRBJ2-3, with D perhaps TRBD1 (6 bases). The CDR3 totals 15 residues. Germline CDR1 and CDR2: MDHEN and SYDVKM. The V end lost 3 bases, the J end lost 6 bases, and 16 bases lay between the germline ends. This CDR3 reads CASSFTARDIDTQYF. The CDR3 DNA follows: TGTGCCAGCAGTTTTACAGCTCGGGACATCGATACGCAGTATTTT.

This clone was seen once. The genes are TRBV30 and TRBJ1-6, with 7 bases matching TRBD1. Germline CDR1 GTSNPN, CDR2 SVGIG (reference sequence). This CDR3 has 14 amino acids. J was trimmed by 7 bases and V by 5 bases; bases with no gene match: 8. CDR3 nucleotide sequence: TGTGCCTGGCACCGCGGGACAGTGAATTCACCCCTCCACTTT. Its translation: CAWHRGTVNSPLHF. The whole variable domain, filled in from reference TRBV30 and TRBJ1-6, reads SQTIHQWPATLVQPVGSPLSLECTVEGTSNPNLYWYRQAAGRGLQLLFYSVGIGQISSEVPQNLSASRPQDRQFILSSKKLLLSDSGFYLCAWHRGTVNSPLHFGNGTRLTVT.

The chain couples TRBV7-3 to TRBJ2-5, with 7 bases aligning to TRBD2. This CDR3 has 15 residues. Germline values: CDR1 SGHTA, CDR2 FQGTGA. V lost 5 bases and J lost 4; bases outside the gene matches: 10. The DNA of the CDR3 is TGTGCCAGCAGCCGTAGCGGGTGGGTCGGAGAGACCCAGTACTTC. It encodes CASSRSGWVGETQYF.

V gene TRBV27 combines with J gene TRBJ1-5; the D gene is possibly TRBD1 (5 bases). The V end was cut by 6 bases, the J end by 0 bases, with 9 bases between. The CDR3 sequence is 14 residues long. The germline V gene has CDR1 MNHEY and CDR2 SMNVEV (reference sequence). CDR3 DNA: TGTGCCAGCAGGGGACTTTATAGCAATCAGCCCCAGCATTTT. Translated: CASRGLYSNQPQHF.

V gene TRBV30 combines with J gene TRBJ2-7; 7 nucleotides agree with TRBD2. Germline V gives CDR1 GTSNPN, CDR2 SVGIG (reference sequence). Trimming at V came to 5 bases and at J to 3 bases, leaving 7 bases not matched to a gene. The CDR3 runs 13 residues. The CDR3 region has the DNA TGTGCCTGGTCTATGGGGGGGGGCTACGAGCAGTACTTC. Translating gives CAWSMGGGYEQYF. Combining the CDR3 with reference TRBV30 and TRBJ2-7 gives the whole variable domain SQTIHQWPATLVQPVGSPLSLECTVEGTSNPNLYWYRQAAGRGLQLLFYSVGIGQISSEVPQNLSASRPQDRQFILSSKKLLLSDSGFYLCAWSMGGGYEQYFGPGTRLTVT.

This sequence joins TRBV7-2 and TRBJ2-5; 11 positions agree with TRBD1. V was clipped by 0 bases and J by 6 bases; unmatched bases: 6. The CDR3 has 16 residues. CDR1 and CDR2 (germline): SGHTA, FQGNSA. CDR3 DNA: TGTGCCAGCAGCTTAGCCCTGGGACAGGGGGAAAAGACCCAGTACTTC. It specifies CASSLALGQGEKTQYF.

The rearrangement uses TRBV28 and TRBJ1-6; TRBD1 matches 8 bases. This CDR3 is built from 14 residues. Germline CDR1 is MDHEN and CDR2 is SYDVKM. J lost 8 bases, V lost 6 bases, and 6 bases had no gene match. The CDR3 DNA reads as TGTGCCAGCAGCGCCAGGACAGGGTATTCACCCCTCCACTTT. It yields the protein CASSARTGYSPLHF.

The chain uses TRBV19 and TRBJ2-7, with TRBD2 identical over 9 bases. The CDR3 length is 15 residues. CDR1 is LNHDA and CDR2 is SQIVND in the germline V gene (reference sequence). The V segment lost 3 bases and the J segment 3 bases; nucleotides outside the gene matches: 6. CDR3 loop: CASSIPGLAIYEQYF. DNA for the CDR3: TGTGCCAGTAGTATTCCGGGACTAGCCATCTACGAGCAGTACTTC.